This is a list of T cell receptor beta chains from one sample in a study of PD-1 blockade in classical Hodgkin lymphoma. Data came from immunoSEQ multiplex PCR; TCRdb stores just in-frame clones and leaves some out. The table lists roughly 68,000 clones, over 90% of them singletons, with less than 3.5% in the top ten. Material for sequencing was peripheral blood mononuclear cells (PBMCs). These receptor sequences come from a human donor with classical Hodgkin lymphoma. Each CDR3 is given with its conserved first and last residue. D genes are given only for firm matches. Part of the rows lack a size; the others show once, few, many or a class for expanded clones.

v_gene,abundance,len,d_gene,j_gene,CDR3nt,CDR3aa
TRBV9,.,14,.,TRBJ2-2,TGTGCCAGCAGCGAGCCCGCTAGGACCGGGGAGCTGTTTTTT,CASSEPARTGELFF
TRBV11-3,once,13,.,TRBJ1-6,TGTGCCAGCAGCTTATTCCTCGAATCACCCCTCCACTTT,CASSLFLESPLHF
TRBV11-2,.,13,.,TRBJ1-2,TGTGCCAGCAGCTTAGTAGTTCACTATGGCTACACCTTC,CASSLVVHYGYTF
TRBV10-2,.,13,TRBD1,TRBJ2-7,TGCGCCAGCAGCCTACAGGGGTCAGGAGAGCAGTACTTC,CASSLQGSGEQYF
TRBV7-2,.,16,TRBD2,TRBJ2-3,TGTGCCAGCAGCCACAGACTAGCGGGGGGCACCGATACGCAGTATTTT,CASSHRLAGGTDTQYF
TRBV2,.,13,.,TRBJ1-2,TGTGCCAGCAGTGGCAGGGGTGTCGATGGCTACACCTTC,CASSGRGVDGYTF
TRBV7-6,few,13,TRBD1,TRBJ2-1,TGTGCCAGCAGCTCGGACAGGTCGAGTGAGCAGTTCTTC,CASSSDRSSEQFF
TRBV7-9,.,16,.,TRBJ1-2,TGTGCCAGCAGCTTAGGTGGGGTGAGGCAGAACTATGGCTACACCTTC,CASSLGGVRQNYGYTF
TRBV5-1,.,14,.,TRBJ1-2,TGCGCCAGCAGCTTGTCGGCGGTTTCGGGAGGCTACACCTTC,CASSLSAVSGGYTF
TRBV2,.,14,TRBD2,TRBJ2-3,TGTGCCAGCAGTGGAGGGACTAGCGCAGATACGCAGTATTTT,CASSGGTSADTQYF
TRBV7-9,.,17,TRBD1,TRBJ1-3,TGTGCCAGCAGCTTAGCGTGGGCAGGGGGCTCTGGAAACACCATATATTTT,CASSLAWAGGSGNTIYF
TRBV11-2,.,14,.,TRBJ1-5,TGTGCCAGCAGCATATCAGATAGCAATCAGCCCCAGCATTTT,CASSISDSNQPQHF
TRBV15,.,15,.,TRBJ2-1,TGTGCCACCAGCAGAGTTGGGGGGGCCGGGAGTGAGCAGTTCTTC,CATSRVGGAGSEQFF
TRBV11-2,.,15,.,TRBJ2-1,TGTGCCAGCAGCTTAGAGGCGGGAAATTACAATGAGCAGTTCTTC,CASSLEAGNYNEQFF
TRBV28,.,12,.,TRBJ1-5,TGTGCCAGCAGTTTGGTTTATCAGCCCCAGCATTTT,CASSLVYQPQHF
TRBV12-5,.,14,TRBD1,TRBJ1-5,TGTGCTAGTGGTTTGGGTACAGGGGGCAATAACCAGCATTTT,CASGLGTGGNNQHF
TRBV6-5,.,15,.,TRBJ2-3,TGTGCCAGCAGGCCCGGAGGCCTAGGGACAGATACGCAGTATTTT,CASRPGGLGTDTQYF
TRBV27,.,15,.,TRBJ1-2,TGTGCCAGCAGTTTCCAAATGGAGGGTTATTATGGCTACACCTTC,CASSFQMEGYYGYTF
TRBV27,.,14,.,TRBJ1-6,TGTGCCAGCAGTTTAGAGGGCAGGAATTCACCCCTCCACTTT,CASSLEGRNSPLHF
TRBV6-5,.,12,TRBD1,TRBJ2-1,TGTGCCAGTTCTACAGGGGGCAATGAGCAGTTCTTC,CASSTGGNEQFF
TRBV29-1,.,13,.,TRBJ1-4,TGCAGCGTTGGGACTACCTCGGGTGAAAAACTGTTTTTT,CSVGTTSGEKLFF
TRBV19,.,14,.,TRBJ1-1,TGTGCCAGTAGTTCGCCGGGACGGCACACTGAAGCTTTCTTT,CASSSPGRHTEAFF
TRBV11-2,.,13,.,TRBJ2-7,TGTGCCAGCAGCTTCGGGACACTCTACGAGCAGTACTTC,CASSFGTLYEQYF
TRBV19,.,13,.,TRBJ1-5,TGTGCCAGTAGTATTAGTAGCAATCAGCCCCAGCATTTT,CASSISSNQPQHF
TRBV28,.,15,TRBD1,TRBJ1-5,TGTGCCAGCAGTTCCGGGACAGTTGGGTACCAGCCCCAGCATTTT,CASSSGTVGYQPQHF
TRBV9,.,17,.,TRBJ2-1,TGTGCCAGCAGCGCCGGTTATGGTACCCCTTATTACAATGAGCAGTTCTTC,CASSAGYGTPYYNEQFF
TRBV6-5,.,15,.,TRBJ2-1,TGTGCCAGCAGTTATGGGGTGGCAGGGGGGAATGAGCAGTTCTTC,CASSYGVAGGNEQFF
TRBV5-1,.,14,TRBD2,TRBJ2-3,TGCGCCAGCTCGGGACGGGGGGGCACAGATACGCAGTATTTT,CASSGRGGTDTQYF
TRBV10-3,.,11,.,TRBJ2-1,TGTGCCACCGGGAATGTCCCTGAGCAGTTCTTC,CATGNVPEQFF
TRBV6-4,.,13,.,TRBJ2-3,TGTGCCAGCAGCCACCGGGTCACAGATACGCAGTATTTT,CASSHRVTDTQYF
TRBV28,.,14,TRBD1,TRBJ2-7,TGTGCCAGCTCCCCGTGGACAGGGACCTACGAGCAGTACTTC,CASSPWTGTYEQYF
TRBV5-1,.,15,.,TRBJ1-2,TGCGCCAGCAGCCGATTAGCGGGGGACAACTATGGCTACACCTTC,CASSRLAGDNYGYTF
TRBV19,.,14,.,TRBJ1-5,TGTGCCAGTAGTCCACCGGGGGTATATCAGCCCCAGCATTTT,CASSPPGVYQPQHF
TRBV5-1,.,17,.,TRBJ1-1,TGCGCCAGCAGCTTGGGTGTGTTGTCAGGGGCGGTCACTGAAGCTTTCTTT,CASSLGVLSGAVTEAFF
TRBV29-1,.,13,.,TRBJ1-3,TGCAGCGTCTATAGGGGACTGGGAAACACCATATATTTT,CSVYRGLGNTIYF
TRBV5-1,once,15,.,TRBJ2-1,TGCGCCAGCAGCTTGACTCCGGACGGTTACAATGAGCAGTTCTTC,CASSLTPDGYNEQFF
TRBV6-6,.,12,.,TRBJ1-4,TGTGCCCATCGGCGCCCTAATGAAAAACTGTTTTTT,CAHRRPNEKLFF
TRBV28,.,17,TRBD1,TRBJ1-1,TGTGCCAGCAGTTTATGGGGAGGACAGGGGGCTGACACTGAAGCTTTCTTT,CASSLWGGQGADTEAFF
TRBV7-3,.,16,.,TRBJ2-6,TGTGCCAGCAGCCTACGCGGAGGCTCTGGGGCCAACGTCCTGACTTTC,CASSLRGGSGANVLTF
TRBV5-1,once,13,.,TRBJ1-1,TGCGCCAGCAGCTTTGTGGTAGGGACTGAAGCTTTCTTT,CASSFVVGTEAFF
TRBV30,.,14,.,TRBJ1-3,TGTGCCTGGAAAGCCCGGACAGCAGGAAACACCATATATTTT,CAWKARTAGNTIYF
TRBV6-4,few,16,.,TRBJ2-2,TGTGCCAGCAGTACCGGAGGGGGGCAGACCACCGGGGAGCTGTTTTTT,CASSTGGGQTTGELFF
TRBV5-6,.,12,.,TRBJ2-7,TGTGCCAGCAGCTTCGACAGCGGCGAGCAGTACTTC,CASSFDSGEQYF
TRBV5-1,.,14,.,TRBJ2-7,TGCGCCAGCAGCACCGAGCGGACTACCTACGAGCAGTACTTC,CASSTERTTYEQYF
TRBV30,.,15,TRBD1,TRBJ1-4,TGTGCCTGGACTCCCGGGACAGGGAGTTATGAAAAACTGTTTTTT,CAWTPGTGSYEKLFF